This T cell receptor (beta chain) stems from a study of cytomegalovirus exposure and HLA in healthy donors. This clone occurred a few times. CDR1 is SGHDT, CDR2 YYEEEE, per germline. The CDR3 is made up of 16 amino acids. With V trimmed by 0 bases and J by 3 bases, 6 bases remained unmatched. 60 Vbeta and 13 Jbeta primers were used in PCR. Measured with immunoSEQ multiplex PCR; TCRdb has only the in-frame clones, and not every one. The sample records about 190,000 clones, about 90% being singletons. The chain combines TRBV5-6 with TRBJ2-7; 10 nucleotides align to TRBD2. The specimen was PBMCs. This TCR derives from a boy younger than 10 in good health and CMV-seronegative. This chain's CDR3 is CASSLAASGRHYEQYF. In nucleotides, the CDR3 is TGTGCCAGCAGCTTGGCGGCTAGCGGGAGACACTACGAGCAGTACTTC.